This T cell receptor beta chain was identified during a study of T cell repertoires in cytomegalovirus infection (dated 2019 in TCRdb). General notes on the study: Donor HLA type was relevant to the analysis, because carriage of CMV infection together with the matching HLA type was indicated by public TCR beta signatures.

This clonotype was detected ten times or more. Its antigen is still unknown. Per-nucleotide qualities are absent, and no much larger clonotype sits a single base away. What the authors observed across the whole study: The ex vivo response was dominated by HLA-C-restricted CMV-specific TCR beta clonotypes, which also provided the single most frequent clonotype in two of eight donors. Cumulative frequency of public TCR beta family members discriminated carriers of CMV infection plus the relevant HLA type in this cohort and an independent approximately 400-donor cohort.

Sequencing instrument: Illumina HiSeq 1500. Clones were called with MiXCR by TCRdb after fastp trimmed the public reads at Q25, and only in-frame beta chains were retained. Duplicate CDR3 protein sequences are folded into a single record with the most common DNA and genes. Present in this sample are just over 300,000 distinct CDR3 sequences, about a sixth of which were seen just once. Jointly, the top ten make up around 13% of the sample. Its CDR3 holds 15 amino acids, cysteine through phenylalanine. Of all the DNA, just the CDR3 is kept, 45 bases in frame from base 1. Via the germline V gene (reference sequence), CDR1 is LGHDT and CDR2 YNNKEL. V is clipped by 6 bases and J by 2 bases, and the sequence between their germline boundaries is 13 bases long.

Sequenced sample: PBMCs. This receptor was taken from a human donor in good health (CMV status not recorded). Some clones in this sample may be carry-over from other donors' samples. The receptor chain draws on TRBV3-1 and TRBJ2-2, with the D gene call left open. The CDR3 region reads CASSLNRANTGELFF. The sequenced DNA: TGTGCCAGCAGTCTCAACCGGGCTAACACCGGGGAGCTGTTTTTT.